Below are 28 T cell receptor beta chains sequenced from a single sample in a study of CD8+ T cells in alopecia areata. It was cDNA, reverse transcribed from extracted RNA, that served as the sequencing template. Sequenced by immunoSEQ multiplex PCR; TCRdb stores in-frame clones only, minus some. The sample yields some 110,000 clones, approximately 60% seen once. Sequenced: CD4+ T cells sorted from blood. The receptors originated from a human donor in good health.

The rearrangement links TRBV9 to TRBJ2-3, with D unclear. The CDR3 has 12 amino acids. In germline, CDR1 is SGDLS, CDR2 YYNGEE. Trimming pared 3 bases from V and 1 base from J, leaving 3 bases between. CDR3 loop: CASSAGTDTQYF. The CDR3 DNA is TGTGCCAGCAGCGCGGGCACAGATACGCAGTATTTT.

The chain joins TRBV6-6 to TRBJ2-7, with D possibly TRBD1 on 6 matching bases. CDR1 and CDR2 (germline): MNHNY, SVGAGI (reference sequence). This CDR3 spans 13 amino acids. Trimming cost V 2 bases and J 6 bases, with 11 bases left between them. The CDR3 region is CASSYSTGSEQYF. The DNA of the CDR3 is TGTGCCAGCAGTTACAGTACAGGGTCCGAGCAGTACTTC.

In its sample, this clone was seen once. The CDR3 loop is CASSYDQLNTEAFF. CDR3 nucleotide sequence: TGTGCCAGCAGTTACGACCAGCTGAACACTGAAGCTTTCTTT. The chain combines TRBV6-5 with TRBJ1-1; D uncertain. CDR1 is MNHEY and CDR2 is SVGAGI in the germline V gene. V was pared by 2 bases and J by 0 bases, with 7 bases between. CDR3 length: 14 amino acids.

The CDR3 here is CSVYRDQETQYF. The DNA of the CDR3 is TGCAGCGTGTACAGGGACCAAGAGACCCAGTACTTC. This chain connects TRBV29-1 to TRBJ2-5; tentatively, D is TRBD1 (6 bases). The CDR3 sequence is 12 residues long. V was pared by 6 bases and J by 0 bases, with 8 bases between. Germline V gene data show CDR1 as SQVTM and CDR2 as ANQGSEA.

The V call is TRBV10-3, the J call TRBJ2-7; TRBD1 might be the D (5 bases). There are 14 residues in the CDR3. V was clipped by 0 bases and J by 6 bases, with 12 bases between them. The germline V gene has CDR1 ENHRY and CDR2 SYGVKD. The CDR3 is CAISESTQGSEQYF. The CDR3 bases are TGTGCCATCAGTGAGTCGACTCAGGGCTCCGAGCAGTACTTC.

The rearrangement links TRBV29-1 to TRBJ1-2; 9 nucleotides match TRBD1. V trimming: 6 bases; J trimming: 8 bases; junction bases outside the gene matches: 4. Germline CDR1 is SQVTM and CDR2 is ANQGSEA. The CDR3 has 11 amino acids. The CDR3 reads CSVRTGVGYTF. The CDR3 region has the DNA TGCAGCGTCAGGACAGGGGTCGGCTACACCTTC.

The J gene is TRBJ2-3, the V gene TRBV6-6, with D uncertain. Germline CDR1 is MNHNY and CDR2 is SVGAGI (reference sequence). V was pared by 11 bases and J by 2 bases, with 14 bases between. CDR3 size: 13 residues. In DNA, the CDR3 is TGTGCCTCCCGCGCCCCCGACACAGATACGCAGTATTTT. Amino acid sequence: CASRAPDTDTQYF.

V and J are TRBV6-5 and TRBJ1-2; D perhaps matches TRBD1 (6 bases). Trimming removed 7 bases from V and 4 bases from J, with 22 bases in between. The CDR3 has 16 residues. The germline V gene encodes CDR1 MNHEY and CDR2 SVGAGI. The CDR3 sequence is CASTYSGVGGSYGYTF. The CDR3 coding sequence is TGTGCCAGCACCTACTCAGGGGTTGGGGGCAGCTATGGCTACACCTTC.

The gene calls are TRBV5-6 and TRBJ2-1; 9 bases are a match to TRBD1. The germline V gene has CDR1 SGHDT and CDR2 YYEEEE. The CDR3 contains 13 residues. V shed 4 bases and J 5 bases; nucleotides not matched to a gene: 1. In DNA, the CDR3 is TGTGCCAGCAGCCGGACAGGGGACAATGAGCAGTTCTTC. It is translated as CASSRTGDNEQFF.

The chain joins TRBV29-1 to TRBJ1-1; 7 bases line up with TRBD1. V was pared by 3 bases and J by 2 bases, with 6 bases of the junction left unmatched. The CDR3 runs 14 residues. Germline lookup yields CDR1 SQVTM and CDR2 ANQGSEA. The CDR3 bases are TGCAGCGTTGACGACCAGGGGGGAAACACTGAAGCTTTCTTT. Its translation: CSVDDQGGNTEAFF.

The rearrangement joins TRBV15 to TRBJ2-5; D may be TRBD1 or TRBD2 (6 bases each). This CDR3 contains 17 residues. V was clipped by 0 bases and J by 4 bases, with 18 bases between them. The germline V gene has CDR1 LNHNV and CDR2 YYDKDF (reference sequence). The CDR3 nucleotides are TGTGCCACCAGCAGAGAGGGACTGGGGGCCCGTGGAGAGACCCAGTACTTC. Translated, it gives CATSREGLGARGETQYF.

The chain recombines TRBV2 with TRBJ1-1; D remains unclear. The CDR3 has 11 residues. V lost 2 bases, J lost 12 bases, and 10 bases lay in between. Germline assignment: CDR1 SNHLY and CDR2 FYNNEI. CDR3 residues: CASSEYSSPFF. The CDR3 region has the DNA TGTGCCAGCAGTGAATACTCGTCGCCTTTCTTT.

This clone was recorded at least ten times. The chain carries TRBV4-1 and TRBJ1-4; no firm D call. V lost 4 bases and J 8 bases, leaving 14 bases between the germline ends. Germline loops: CDR1 MGHRA, CDR2 YSYEKL. The CDR3 contains 14 residues. The DNA of the CDR3 is TGCGCCAGCAGCCTGCAAGAGATGGGCGAAAAACTGTTTTTT. It translates to CASSLQEMGEKLFF.

The chain uses TRBV2 and TRBJ2-3, with 7 bases aligning to TRBD2. Per germline, CDR1 SNHLY and CDR2 FYNNEI. The junction had 4 bases not matched to a gene; V was cut back by 4 bases and J by 0 bases. The CDR3 spans 15 residues. The CDR3 region is CASSATSLSTDTQYF. DNA of the CDR3: TGTGCCAGCAGTGCGACTAGCTTGAGCACAGATACGCAGTATTTT.

The genes are TRBV29-1 and TRBJ1-2; no definite D call. Germline CDR1 reads SQVTM; CDR2 reads ANQGSEA. The CDR3 covers 13 residues. Trimming pared 3 bases from V and 2 bases from J, leaving 10 bases between. Here the CDR3 reads CSVERSLNYGYTF. CDR3 bases: TGCAGCGTTGAGAGGTCCCTCAACTATGGCTACACCTTC.

This clone was seen only a few times. The DNA for the CDR3 is TGTGCCAGCAGCTCCAACACTGAAGCTTTCTTT. This gives the protein CASSSNTEAFF. J is TRBJ1-1 and V is TRBV28, with no clear D. From germline, CDR1 is MDHEN and CDR2 SYDVKM. Trimming removed 6 bases at V and 2 bases at J, with 4 bases between. This CDR3 region has 11 residues.

The chain joins TRBV27 to TRBJ1-2; unclear D gene. Per germline, CDR1 MNHEY and CDR2 SMNVEV (reference sequence). Trimming removed 5 bases from V and 3 bases from J, with 10 bases in between. The CDR3 runs 13 residues. The CDR3 nucleotides read TGTGCCAGCAGTCCCGGGTCATACTATGGCTACACCTTC. This codes for CASSPGSYYGYTF.

This chain connects TRBV7-9 to TRBJ1-2; D not certain. Trimming took 1 base from V and 6 from J, leaving 0 bases between them. CDR3 length: 10 residues. Germline CDR1 and CDR2: SEHNR and FQNEAQ (reference sequence). CDR3 in DNA: TGTGCCAGCAGCTTAGATGGCTACACCTTC. This sequence encodes CASSLDGYTF. Using reference TRBV7-9 and TRBJ1-2 for the parts outside the CDR3, the full variable domain is DTGVSQNPRHKITKRGQNVTFRCDPISEHNRLYWYRQTLGQGPEFLTYFQNEAQLEKSRLLSDRFSAERPKGSFSTLEIQRTEQGDSAMYLCASSLDGYTFGSGTRLTVV.

V and J are TRBV29-1 and TRBJ2-3; 7 bases agree with TRBD1. V trimming: 5 bases; J trimming: 4 bases; junction bases outside the gene matches: 6. In germline, CDR1 is SQVTM, CDR2 ANQGSEA. CDR3 length: 13 residues. The CDR3 DNA follows: TGCAGCGTTTCTTCGGGACAGCCAGATACGCAGTATTTT. Translating gives CSVSSGQPDTQYF.

The gene calls are TRBV27 and TRBJ2-2; D gene unclear. This CDR3 has 16 amino acids. Germline CDR1 reads MNHEY; CDR2 reads SMNVEV (reference sequence). V lost 6 bases, J lost 6 bases, and 20 bases lay in between. The CDR3 nucleotides are TGTGCCAGCAGACCCGCCGGGCAGGTTGGAGCCGGGGAGCTGTTTTTT. It codes for CASRPAGQVGAGELFF.

This clone showed up just once. The chain has TRBV5-1 and TRBJ1-2; a possible D gene is TRBD1 (5 bases). The V end was cut by 0 bases, the J end by 8 bases, with 23 bases between. The CDR3 is 17 residues long. CDR1 and CDR2 from the germline V gene are SGHRS and YFSETQ. The DNA for the CDR3 is TGCGCCAGCAGCTTGGCAGGGACGCACCCCGCTGCGGAGGGCTACACCTTC. It encodes CASSLAGTHPAAEGYTF.

The chain employs TRBV10-3 and TRBJ2-1, with 7 bases fitting TRBD1. Germline V CDR1 and CDR2: ENHRY, SYGVKD. The ends lost 0 bases at V and 7 bases at J; junction bases unmatched: 3. This CDR3 has 14 amino acids. The CDR3 loop reads CAISESGQPNEQFF. DNA of the CDR3: TGTGCCATCAGTGAGTCGGGACAGCCTAATGAGCAGTTCTTC.

The V call is TRBV7-3, the J call TRBJ1-6; 7 bases are shared with TRBD1. The CDR3 has 14 residues. CDR1 and CDR2 (germline): SGHTA, FQGTGA. J lost 6 bases, V lost 5 bases, and 4 bases had no gene match. CDR3 DNA sequence: TGTGCCAGCAGCCGGACAGGTCTTAATTCACCCCTCCACTTT. Amino acids: CASSRTGLNSPLHF. Based on the CDR3 plus reference TRBV7-3 and TRBJ1-6, the full variable domain is GAGVSQTPSNKVTEKGKYVELRCDPISGHTALYWYRQSLGQGPEFLIYFQGTGAADDSGLPNDRFFAVRPEGSVSTLKIQRTERGDSAVYLCASSRTGLNSPLHFGNGTRLTVT.

The chain carries TRBV10-1 and TRBJ1-5, with 11 nucleotides matching TRBD1. The V gene's germline CDR1 is WNHNN and CDR2 SYGVQD (reference sequence). V lost 5 bases to trimming and J lost 5 bases; unmatched junction nucleotides: 2. CDR3 size: 14 residues. CDR3 bases: TGCGCCAGCAGTTCGGGACAGGGGGATCAGCCCCAGCATTTT. Its protein is CASSSGQGDQPQHF.

This clone has more than one count but fewer than ten. J is TRBJ1-1 and V is TRBV30, with 10 bases that match TRBD1. Per germline, CDR1 GTSNPN and CDR2 SVGIG (reference sequence). The CDR3 spans 15 residues. The trim removed 4 bases at V and 7 bases at J, leaving 12 bases unmatched. CDR3: CAWNSDPGQGSEAFF. DNA for the CDR3: TGTGCCTGGAATTCAGATCCGGGACAGGGGAGTGAAGCTTTCTTT.

The rearrangement uses TRBV5-1 and TRBJ2-5; 10 bases agree with TRBD1. Looked up from germline, CDR1 is SGHRS and CDR2 is YFSETQ. The CDR3 loop spans 17 amino acids. J gave up 3 bases and V 0 bases, and 8 bases lay outside the gene matches. In DNA form, the CDR3 reads TGCGCCAGCAGCTTGGCTCCCCGGACAGGGGGGGAAGAGACCCAGTACTTC. Amino acid sequence: CASSLAPRTGGEETQYF.

This clone was found a few times. The chain links TRBV30 to TRBJ1-6; TRBD1 agrees at 7 bases. The CDR3 is 13 amino acids. V shed 2 bases, J shed 13 bases, and the junction held 8 bases outside the gene matches. Germline V gene sequence: CDR1 GTSNPN, CDR2 SVGIG (reference sequence). The CDR3 region has the DNA TGTGCCTGGAGTAGGGACAGCCTCAGCCCCCTCCACTTT. Amino acid sequence: CAWSRDSLSPLHF.

The rearrangement uses TRBV30 and TRBJ2-1, with 12 bases identical to TRBD2. The CDR3 has 13 amino acids. Germline CDR1 reads GTSNPN; CDR2 reads SVGIG (reference sequence). The V gene end was trimmed by 5 bases and the J gene end by 10 bases; junction bases not matched to a gene: 6. The CDR3 bases are TGTGCCTGGGTTGGACTAGCGGGGAGAGAGCAGTTCTTC. Its translation is CAWVGLAGREQFF.